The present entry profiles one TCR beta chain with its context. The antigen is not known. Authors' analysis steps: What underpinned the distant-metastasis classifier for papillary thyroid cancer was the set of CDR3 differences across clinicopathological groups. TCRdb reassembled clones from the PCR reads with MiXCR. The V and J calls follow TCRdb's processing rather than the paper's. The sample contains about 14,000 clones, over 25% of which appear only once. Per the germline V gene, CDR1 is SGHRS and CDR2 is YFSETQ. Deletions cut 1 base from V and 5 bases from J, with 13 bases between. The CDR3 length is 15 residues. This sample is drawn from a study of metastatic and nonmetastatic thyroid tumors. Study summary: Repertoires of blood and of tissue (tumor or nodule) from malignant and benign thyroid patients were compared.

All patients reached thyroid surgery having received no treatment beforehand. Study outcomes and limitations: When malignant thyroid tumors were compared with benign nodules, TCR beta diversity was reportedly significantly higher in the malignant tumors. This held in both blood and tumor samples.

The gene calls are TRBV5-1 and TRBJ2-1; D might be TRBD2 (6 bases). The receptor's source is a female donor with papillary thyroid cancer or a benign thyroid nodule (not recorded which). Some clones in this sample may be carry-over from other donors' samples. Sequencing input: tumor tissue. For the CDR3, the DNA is TGCGCCAGCAGCTTGATTAGCGGCGGGAACAATGAGCAGTTCTTC. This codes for CASSLISGGNNEQFF.